The entry below describes one TCR beta chain. This sample was included in a study of blood T cell repertoires in COVID-19. Study as a whole: Spain, Italy and the United States supplied samples that represented acute and convalescent COVID-19. In each case, the material was cDNA or gDNA derived from T cells, B-cell-depleted T cells, or PBMCs.

Original methodology: Reference gene primer amplification in the assay estimated nucleated cell counts. Some clones are missing from TCRdb's copy, which holds only in-frame ones; the method was immunoSEQ multiplex PCR. V, J and clone size derive from that table, while D and trimming were established from the DNA sequence. The table shows about 280,000 clones, with 89% occurring only once. The CDR3 extends over 14 amino acids. Germline V lookup: CDR1 WSHSY, CDR2 SAAADI. V lost 10 bases, J lost 1 base, and 7 bases stayed unmatched. The TCR comes from a woman between 35 and 50 years old who had recovered from COVID-19. This chain joins TRBV10-2 and TRBJ2-3; TRBD2 agrees at 8 bases. The sequenced sample consisted of peripheral blood. As DNA, the CDR3 is TGCGCCACCGGGGGGGCCGGGGGCACAGATACGCAGTATTTT. Its translation is CATGGAGGTDTQYF.